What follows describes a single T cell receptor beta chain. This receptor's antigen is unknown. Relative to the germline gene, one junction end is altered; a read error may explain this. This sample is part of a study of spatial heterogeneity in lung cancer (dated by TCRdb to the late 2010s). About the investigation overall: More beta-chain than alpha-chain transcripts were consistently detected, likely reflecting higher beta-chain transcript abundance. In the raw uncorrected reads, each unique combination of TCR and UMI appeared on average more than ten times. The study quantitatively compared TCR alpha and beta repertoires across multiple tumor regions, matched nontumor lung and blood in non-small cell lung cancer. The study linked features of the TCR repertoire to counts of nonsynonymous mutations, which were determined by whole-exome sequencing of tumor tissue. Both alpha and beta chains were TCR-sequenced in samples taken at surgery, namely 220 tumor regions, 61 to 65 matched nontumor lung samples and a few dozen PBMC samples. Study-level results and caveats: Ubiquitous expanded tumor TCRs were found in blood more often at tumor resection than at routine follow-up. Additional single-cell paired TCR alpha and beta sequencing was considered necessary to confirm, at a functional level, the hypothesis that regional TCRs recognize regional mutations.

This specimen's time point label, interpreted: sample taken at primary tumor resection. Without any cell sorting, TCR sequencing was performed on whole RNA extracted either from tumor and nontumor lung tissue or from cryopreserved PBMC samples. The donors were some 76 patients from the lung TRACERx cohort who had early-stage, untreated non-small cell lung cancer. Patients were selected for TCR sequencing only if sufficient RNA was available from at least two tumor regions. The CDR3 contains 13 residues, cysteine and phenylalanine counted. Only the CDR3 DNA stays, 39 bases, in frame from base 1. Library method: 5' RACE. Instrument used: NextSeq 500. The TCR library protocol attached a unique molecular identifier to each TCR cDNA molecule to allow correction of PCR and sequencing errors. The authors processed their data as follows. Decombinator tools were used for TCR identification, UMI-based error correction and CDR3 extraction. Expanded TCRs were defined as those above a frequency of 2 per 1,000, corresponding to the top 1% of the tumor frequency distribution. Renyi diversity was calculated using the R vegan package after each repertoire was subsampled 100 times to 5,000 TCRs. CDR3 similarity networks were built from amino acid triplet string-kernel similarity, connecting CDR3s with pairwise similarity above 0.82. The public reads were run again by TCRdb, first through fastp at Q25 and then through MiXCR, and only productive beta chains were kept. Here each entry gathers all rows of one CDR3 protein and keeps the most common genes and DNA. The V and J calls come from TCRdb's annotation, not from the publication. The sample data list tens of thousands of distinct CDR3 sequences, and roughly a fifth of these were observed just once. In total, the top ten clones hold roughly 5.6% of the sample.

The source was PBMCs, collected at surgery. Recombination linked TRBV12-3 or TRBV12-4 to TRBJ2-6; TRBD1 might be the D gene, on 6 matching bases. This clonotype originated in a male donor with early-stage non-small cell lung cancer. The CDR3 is CASSTPGDNVLTF. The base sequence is TGTGCCAGCAGTACTCCAGGGGACAACGTCCTGACTTTC.